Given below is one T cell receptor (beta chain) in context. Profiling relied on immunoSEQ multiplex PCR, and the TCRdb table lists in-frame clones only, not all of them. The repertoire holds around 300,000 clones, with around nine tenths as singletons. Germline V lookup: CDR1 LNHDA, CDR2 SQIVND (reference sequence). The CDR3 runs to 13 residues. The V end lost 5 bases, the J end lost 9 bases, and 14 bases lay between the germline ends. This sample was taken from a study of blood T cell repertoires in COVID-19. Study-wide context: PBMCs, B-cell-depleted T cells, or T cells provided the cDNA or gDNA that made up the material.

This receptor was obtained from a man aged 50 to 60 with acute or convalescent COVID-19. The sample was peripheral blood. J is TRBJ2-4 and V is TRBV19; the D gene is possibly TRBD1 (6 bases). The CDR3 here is CASSDTGTGIQYF. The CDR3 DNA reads TGTGCCAGTAGTGACACAGGGACCGGCATTCAGTACTTC.